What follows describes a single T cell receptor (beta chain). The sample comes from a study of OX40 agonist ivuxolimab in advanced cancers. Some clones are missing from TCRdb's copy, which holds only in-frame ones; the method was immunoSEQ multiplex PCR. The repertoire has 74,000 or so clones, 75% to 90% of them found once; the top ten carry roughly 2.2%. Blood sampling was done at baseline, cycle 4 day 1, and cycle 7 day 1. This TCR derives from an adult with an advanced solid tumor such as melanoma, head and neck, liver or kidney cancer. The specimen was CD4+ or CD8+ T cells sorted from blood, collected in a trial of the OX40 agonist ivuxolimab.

This CDR3 reads CASSESMGRLFF. The CDR3 DNA reads as TGCGCCAGCAGTGAGTCAATGGGGAGGCTGTTCTTC. V and J are TRBV10-1 and TRBJ2-1; D may be TRBD2 (6 bases). Trimming left V 0 bases short and J 15 bases short, with 12 bases between. Germline CDR1 and CDR2: WNHNN and SYGVQD (reference sequence). The CDR3 has 12 amino acids.